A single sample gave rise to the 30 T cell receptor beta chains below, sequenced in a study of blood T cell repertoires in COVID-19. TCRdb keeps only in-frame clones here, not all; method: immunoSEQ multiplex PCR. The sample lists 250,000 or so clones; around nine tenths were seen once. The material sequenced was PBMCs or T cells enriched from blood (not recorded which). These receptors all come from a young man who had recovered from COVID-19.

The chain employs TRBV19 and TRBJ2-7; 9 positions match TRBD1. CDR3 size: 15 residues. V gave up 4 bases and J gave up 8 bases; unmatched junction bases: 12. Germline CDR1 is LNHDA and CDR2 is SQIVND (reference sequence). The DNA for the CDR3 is TGTGCCAGTAGTACCGGGACAGGGCAAGGGGCCAAGCAGTACTTC. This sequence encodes CASSTGTGQGAKQYF.

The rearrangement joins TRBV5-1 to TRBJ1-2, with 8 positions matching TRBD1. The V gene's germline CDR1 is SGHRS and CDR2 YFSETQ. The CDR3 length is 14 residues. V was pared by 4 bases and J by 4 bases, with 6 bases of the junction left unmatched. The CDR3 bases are TGCGCCAGCAGCGCGAACGGACAGGGCTATGGCTACACCTTC. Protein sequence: CASSANGQGYGYTF.

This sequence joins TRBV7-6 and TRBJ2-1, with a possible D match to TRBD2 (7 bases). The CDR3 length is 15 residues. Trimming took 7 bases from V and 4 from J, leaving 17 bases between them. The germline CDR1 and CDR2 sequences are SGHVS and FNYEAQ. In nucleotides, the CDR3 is TGTGCCAGCAAACCGGGGGCGGGACTATACAATGAGCAGTTCTTC. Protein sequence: CASKPGAGLYNEQFF. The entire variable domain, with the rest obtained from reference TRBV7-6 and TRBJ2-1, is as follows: GAGVSQSPRYKVTKRGQDVALRCDPISGHVSLYWYRQALGQGPEFLTYFNYEAQQDKSGLPNDRFSAERPEGSISTLTIQRTEQRDSAMYRCASKPGAGLYNEQFFGPGTRLTVL.

The CDR3 bases are TGTGCCAGCAGCCAAGAAAGCGGGACTAAGCCCGATACGCAGTATTTT. This gives the protein CASSQESGTKPDTQYF. The chain joins TRBV3-1 (or the pseudogene TRBV3-2) to TRBJ2-3; TRBD2 matches 7 bases. This CDR3 has 16 residues. CDR1 and CDR2 (germline): LGHDT, YNNKEL (reference sequence). V lost 0 bases, J lost 6 bases, and 9 bases stayed unmatched.

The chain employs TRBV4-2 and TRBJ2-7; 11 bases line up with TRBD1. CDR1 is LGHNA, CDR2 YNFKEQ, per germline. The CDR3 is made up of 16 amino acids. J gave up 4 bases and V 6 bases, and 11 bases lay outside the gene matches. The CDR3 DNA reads TGTGCCAGCAGGATGTCAGGGACAGGGGGACCATACGAGCAGTACTTC. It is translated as CASRMSGTGGPYEQYF.

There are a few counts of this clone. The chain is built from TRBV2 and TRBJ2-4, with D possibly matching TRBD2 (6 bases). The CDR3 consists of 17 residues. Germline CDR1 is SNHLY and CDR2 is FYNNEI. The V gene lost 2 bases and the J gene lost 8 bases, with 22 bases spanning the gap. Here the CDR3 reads CASSETAMTSTGDIQYF. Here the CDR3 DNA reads TGTGCCAGCAGTGAAACGGCGATGACTAGTACGGGGGACATTCAGTACTTC.

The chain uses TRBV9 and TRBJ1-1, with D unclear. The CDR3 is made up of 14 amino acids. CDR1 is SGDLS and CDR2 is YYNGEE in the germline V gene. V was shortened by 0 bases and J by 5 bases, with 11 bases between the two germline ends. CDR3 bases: TGTGCCAGCAGCGTAGAGGCGGGTCGGACTGAAGCTTTCTTT. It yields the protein CASSVEAGRTEAFF.

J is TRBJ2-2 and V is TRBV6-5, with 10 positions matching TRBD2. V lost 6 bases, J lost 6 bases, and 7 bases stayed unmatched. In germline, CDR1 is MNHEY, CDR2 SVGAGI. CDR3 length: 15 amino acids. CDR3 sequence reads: CASRALAGASGELFF. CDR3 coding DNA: TGTGCCAGCAGGGCCCTAGCGGGAGCGTCCGGGGAGCTGTTTTTT.

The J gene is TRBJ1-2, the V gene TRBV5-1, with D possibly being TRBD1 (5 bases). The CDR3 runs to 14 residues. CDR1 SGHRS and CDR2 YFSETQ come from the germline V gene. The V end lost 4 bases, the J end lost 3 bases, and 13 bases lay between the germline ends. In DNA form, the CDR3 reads TGCGCCAGCAGCCCGGACAAAAGTCACTATGGCTACACCTTC. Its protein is CASSPDKSHYGYTF. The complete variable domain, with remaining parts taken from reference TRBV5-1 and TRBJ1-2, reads KAGVTQTPRYLIKTRGQQVTLSCSPISGHRSVSWYQQTPGQGLQFLFEYFSETQRNKGNFPGRFSGRQFSNSRSEMNVSTLELGDSALYLCASSPDKSHYGYTFGSGTRLTVV.

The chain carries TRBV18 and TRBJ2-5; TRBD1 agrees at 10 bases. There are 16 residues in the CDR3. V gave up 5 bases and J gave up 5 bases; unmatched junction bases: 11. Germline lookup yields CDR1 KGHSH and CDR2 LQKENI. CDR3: CASSVYTPGQGETQYF. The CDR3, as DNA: TGTGCCAGCTCAGTCTACACACCGGGACAGGGGGAGACCCAGTACTTC.

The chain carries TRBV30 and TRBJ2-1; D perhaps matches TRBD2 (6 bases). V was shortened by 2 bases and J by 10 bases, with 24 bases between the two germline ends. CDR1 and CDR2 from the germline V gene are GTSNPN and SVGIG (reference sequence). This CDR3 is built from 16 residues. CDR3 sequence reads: CAWSTVRPAAGKEQFF. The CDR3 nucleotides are TGTGCCTGGAGTACGGTAAGGCCCGCTGCGGGGAAGGAGCAGTTCTTC.

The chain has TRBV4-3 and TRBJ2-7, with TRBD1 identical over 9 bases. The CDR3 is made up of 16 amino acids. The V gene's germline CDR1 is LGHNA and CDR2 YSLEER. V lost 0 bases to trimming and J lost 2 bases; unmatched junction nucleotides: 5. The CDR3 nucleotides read TGCGCCAGCAGCCAAGATTCACAGGGGGCCCCCTACGAGCAGTACTTC. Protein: CASSQDSQGAPYEQYF.

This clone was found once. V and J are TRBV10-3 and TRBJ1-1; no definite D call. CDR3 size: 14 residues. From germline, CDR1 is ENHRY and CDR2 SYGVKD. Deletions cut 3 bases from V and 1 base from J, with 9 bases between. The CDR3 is CAISDAATNTEAFF. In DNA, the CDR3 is TGTGCCATCAGTGATGCGGCCACGAACACTGAAGCTTTCTTT.

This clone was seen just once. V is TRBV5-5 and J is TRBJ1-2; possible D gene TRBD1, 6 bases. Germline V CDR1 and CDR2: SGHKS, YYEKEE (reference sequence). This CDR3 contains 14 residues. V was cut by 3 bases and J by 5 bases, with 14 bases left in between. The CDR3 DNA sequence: TGTGCCAGCAGCTCAGGGGATAGCGTTTATGGCTACACCTTC. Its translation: CASSSGDSVYGYTF.

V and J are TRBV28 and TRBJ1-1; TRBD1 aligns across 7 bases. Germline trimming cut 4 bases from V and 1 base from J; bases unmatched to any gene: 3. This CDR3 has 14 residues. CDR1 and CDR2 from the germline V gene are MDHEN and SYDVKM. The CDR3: CASSSGQRNTEAFF. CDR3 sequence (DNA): TGTGCCAGCAGTTCGGGACAGAGGAACACTGAAGCTTTCTTT.

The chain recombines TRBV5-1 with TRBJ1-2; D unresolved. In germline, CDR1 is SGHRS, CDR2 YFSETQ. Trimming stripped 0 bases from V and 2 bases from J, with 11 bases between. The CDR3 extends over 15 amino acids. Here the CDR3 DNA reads TGCGCCAGCAGCTTGGTTTCGGCGGTAAACTATGGCTACACCTTC. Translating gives CASSLVSAVNYGYTF.

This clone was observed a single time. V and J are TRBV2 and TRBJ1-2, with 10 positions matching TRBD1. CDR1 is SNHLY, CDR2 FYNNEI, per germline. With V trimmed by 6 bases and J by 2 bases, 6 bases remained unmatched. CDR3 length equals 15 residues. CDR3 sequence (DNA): TGTGCCAGCAGGCGGGACAGGGGAGCCAACTATGGCTACACCTTC. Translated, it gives CASRRDRGANYGYTF.

The CDR3 DNA reads as TGTGCCAGCAGCCAAGCGTCTTTTGGTAGCGGGTCCAACAATGAGCAGTTCTTC. It specifies CASSQASFGSGSNNEQFF. The chain has TRBV4-2 and TRBJ2-1; 7 bases fit TRBD2. The CDR3 contains 18 residues. With V trimmed by 1 base and J by 5 bases, 14 bases remained unmatched. Germline CDR1 and CDR2: LGHNA and YNFKEQ.

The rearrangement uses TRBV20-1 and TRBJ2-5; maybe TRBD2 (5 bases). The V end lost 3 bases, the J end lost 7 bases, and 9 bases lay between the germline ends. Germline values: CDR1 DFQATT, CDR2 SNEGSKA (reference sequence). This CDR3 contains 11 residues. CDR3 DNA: TGCAGTGCTAGGCCCGAGGGGACCCAGTACTTC. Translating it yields CSARPEGTQYF.

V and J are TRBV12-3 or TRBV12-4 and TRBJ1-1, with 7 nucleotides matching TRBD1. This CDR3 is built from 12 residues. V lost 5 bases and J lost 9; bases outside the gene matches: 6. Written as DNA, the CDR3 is TGTGCCAGCAGTAGACAGGGTTTTAAAGCTTTCTTT. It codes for CASSRQGFKAFF.

CDR3 DNA sequence: TGTGCCAGCAGCCCCTATACAGGGGGCTCGGGCAATCAGCCCCAGCATTTT. Amino acids: CASSPYTGGSGNQPQHF. The chain employs TRBV7-9 and TRBJ1-5; 9 bases line up with TRBD1. There are 17 residues in the CDR3. Germline CDR1 reads SEHNR; CDR2 reads FQNEAQ (reference sequence). The junction had 10 bases not matched to a gene; V was cut back by 5 bases and J by 2 bases.

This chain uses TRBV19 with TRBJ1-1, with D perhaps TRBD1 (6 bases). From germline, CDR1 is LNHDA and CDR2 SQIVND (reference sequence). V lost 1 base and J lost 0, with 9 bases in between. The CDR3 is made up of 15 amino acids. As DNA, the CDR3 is TGTGCCAGTAGTATAGCCCCAGGGGTGAACACTGAAGCTTTCTTT. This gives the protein CASSIAPGVNTEAFF.

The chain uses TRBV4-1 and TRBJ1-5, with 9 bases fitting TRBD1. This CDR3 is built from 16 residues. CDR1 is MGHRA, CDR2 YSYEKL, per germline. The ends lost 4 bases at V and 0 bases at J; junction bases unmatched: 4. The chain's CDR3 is CASSRDRDYSNQPQHF. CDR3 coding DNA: TGCGCCAGCAGCCGGGACAGGGACTATAGCAATCAGCCCCAGCATTTT.

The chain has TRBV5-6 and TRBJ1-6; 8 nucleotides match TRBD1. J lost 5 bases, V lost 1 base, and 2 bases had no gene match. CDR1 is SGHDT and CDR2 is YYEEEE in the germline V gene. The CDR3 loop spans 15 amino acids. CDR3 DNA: TGTGCCAGCAGCTTGCGGACAGGGAATAATTCACCCCTCCACTTT. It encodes CASSLRTGNNSPLHF. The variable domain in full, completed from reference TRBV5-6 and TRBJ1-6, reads DAGVTQSPTHLIKTRGQQVTLRCSPKSGHDTVSWYQQALGQGPQFIFQYYEEEERQRGNFPDRFSGHQFPNYSSELNVNALLLGDSALYLCASSLRTGNNSPLHFGNGTRLTVT.

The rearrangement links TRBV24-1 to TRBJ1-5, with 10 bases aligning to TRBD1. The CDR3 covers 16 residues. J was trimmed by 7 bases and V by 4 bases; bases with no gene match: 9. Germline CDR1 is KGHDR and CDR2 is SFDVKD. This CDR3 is CATSDQPGQGNQPQHF. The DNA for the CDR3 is TGTGCCACCAGTGACCAGCCGGGACAGGGGAACCAGCCCCAGCATTTT.

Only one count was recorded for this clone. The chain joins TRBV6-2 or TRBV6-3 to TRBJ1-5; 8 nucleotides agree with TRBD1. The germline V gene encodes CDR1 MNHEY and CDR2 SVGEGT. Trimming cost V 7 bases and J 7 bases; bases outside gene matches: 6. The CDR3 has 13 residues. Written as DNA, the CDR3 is TGTGCCAGCATCCCTGGACAGGGACAGCCCCAGCATTTT. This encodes CASIPGQGQPQHF.

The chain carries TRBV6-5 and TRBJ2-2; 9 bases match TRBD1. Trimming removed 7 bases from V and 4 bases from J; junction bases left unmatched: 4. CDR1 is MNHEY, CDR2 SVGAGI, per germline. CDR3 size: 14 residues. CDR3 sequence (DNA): TGTGCCAGCAAGAGGGGACAGGGCACCGGGGAGCTGTTTTTT. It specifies CASKRGQGTGELFF.

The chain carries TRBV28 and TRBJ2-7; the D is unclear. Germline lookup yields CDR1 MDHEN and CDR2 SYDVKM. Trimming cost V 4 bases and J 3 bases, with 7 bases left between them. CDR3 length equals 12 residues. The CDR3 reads CASSSSSYEQYF. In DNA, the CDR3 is TGTGCCAGCAGTTCTTCTAGCTACGAGCAGTACTTC.

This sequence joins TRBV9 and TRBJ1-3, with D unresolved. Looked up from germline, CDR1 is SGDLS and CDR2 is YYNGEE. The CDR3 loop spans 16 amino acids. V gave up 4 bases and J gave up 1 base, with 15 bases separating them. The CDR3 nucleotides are TGTGCCAGCAGCCACCCCCGGGGAGGGTCTGGAAACACCATATATTTT. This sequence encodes CASSHPRGGSGNTIYF.

As DNA, the CDR3 is TGTGCCAGCTCCCCAGGGGCTACCGGAGTAAATAATTCACCCCTCCACTTT. As protein: CASSPGATGVNNSPLHF. V is TRBV18 and J is TRBJ1-6; tentatively, D is TRBD1 (6 bases). Germline CDR1 and CDR2: KGHSH and LQKENI. The V end was cut by 6 bases, the J end by 5 bases, with 20 bases between. This CDR3 region has 17 residues.